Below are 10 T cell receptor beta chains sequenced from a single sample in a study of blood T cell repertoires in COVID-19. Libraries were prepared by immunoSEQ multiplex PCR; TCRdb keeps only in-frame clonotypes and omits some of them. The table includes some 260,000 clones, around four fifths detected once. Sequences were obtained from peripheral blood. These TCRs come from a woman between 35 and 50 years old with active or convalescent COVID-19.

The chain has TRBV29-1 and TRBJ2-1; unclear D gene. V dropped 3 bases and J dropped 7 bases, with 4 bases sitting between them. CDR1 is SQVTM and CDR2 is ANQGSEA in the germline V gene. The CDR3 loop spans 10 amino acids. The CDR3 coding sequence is TGCAGCGTTGAGGAGAATGAGCAGTTCTTC. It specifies CSVEENEQFF.

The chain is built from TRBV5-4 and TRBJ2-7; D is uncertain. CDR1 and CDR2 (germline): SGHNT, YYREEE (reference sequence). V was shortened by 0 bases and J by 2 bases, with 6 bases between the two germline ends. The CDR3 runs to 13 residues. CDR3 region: CASSLDRAYEQYV. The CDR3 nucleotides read TGTGCCAGCAGCTTGGATCGGGCCTACGAGCAGTACGTC.

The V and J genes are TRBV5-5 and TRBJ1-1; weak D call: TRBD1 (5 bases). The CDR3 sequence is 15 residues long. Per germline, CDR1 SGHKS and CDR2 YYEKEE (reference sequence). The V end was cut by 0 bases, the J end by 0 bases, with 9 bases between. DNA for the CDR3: TGTGCCAGCAGCTTGGTCCCCAGGGTGAACACTGAAGCTTTCTTT. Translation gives CASSLVPRVNTEAFF.

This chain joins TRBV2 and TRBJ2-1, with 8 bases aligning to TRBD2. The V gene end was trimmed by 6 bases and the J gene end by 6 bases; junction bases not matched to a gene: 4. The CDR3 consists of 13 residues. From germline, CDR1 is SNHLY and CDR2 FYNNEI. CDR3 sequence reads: CASSRAGGNEQFF. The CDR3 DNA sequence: TGTGCCAGCAGCAGGGCGGGAGGCAATGAGCAGTTCTTC.

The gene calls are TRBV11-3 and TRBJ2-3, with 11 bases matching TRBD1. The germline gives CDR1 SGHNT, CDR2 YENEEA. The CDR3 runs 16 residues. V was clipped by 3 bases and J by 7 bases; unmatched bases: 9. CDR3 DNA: TGTGCCAGCAGCTTTGGAACCGGGACAGGGGGTAATACGCAGTATTTT. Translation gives CASSFGTGTGGNTQYF.

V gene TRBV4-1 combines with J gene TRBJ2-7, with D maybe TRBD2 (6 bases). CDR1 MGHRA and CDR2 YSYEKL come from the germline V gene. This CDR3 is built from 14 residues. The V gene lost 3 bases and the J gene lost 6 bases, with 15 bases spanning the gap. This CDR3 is CASSHPFLGGEQYF. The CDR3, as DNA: TGCGCCAGCAGCCACCCCTTTCTGGGGGGCGAGCAGTACTTC.

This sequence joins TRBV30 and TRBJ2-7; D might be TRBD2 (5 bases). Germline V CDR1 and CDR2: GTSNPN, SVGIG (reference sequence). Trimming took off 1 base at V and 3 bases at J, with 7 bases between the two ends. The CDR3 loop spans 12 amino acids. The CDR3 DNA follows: TGTGCCTGGAGTGGCCGGGACTACGAGCAGTACTTC. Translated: CAWSGRDYEQYF. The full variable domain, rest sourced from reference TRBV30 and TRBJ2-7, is SQTIHQWPATLVQPVGSPLSLECTVEGTSNPNLYWYRQAAGRGLQLLFYSVGIGQISSEVPQNLSASRPQDRQFILSSKKLLLSDSGFYLCAWSGRDYEQYFGPGTRLTVT.

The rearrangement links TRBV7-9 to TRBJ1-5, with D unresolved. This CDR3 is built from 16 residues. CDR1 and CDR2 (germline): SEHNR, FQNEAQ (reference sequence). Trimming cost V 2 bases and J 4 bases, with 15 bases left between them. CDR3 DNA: TGTGCCAGCAGCTTAAGAGGGAAGGAGGGAAATCAGCCCCAGCATTTT. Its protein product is CASSLRGKEGNQPQHF.

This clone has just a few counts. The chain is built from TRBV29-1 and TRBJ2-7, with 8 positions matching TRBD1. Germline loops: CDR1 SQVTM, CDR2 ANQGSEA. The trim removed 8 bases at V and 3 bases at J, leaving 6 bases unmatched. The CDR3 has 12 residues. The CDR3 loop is CSTGQGIYEQYF. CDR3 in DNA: TGCAGCACTGGACAGGGAATCTACGAGCAGTACTTC.

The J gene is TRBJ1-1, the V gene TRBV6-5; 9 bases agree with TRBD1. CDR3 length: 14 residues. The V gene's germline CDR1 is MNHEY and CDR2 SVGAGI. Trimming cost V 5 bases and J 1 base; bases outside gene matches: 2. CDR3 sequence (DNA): TGTGCCAGCAGTACGGACAGGGGGAACACTGAAGCTTTCTTT. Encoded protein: CASSTDRGNTEAFF.